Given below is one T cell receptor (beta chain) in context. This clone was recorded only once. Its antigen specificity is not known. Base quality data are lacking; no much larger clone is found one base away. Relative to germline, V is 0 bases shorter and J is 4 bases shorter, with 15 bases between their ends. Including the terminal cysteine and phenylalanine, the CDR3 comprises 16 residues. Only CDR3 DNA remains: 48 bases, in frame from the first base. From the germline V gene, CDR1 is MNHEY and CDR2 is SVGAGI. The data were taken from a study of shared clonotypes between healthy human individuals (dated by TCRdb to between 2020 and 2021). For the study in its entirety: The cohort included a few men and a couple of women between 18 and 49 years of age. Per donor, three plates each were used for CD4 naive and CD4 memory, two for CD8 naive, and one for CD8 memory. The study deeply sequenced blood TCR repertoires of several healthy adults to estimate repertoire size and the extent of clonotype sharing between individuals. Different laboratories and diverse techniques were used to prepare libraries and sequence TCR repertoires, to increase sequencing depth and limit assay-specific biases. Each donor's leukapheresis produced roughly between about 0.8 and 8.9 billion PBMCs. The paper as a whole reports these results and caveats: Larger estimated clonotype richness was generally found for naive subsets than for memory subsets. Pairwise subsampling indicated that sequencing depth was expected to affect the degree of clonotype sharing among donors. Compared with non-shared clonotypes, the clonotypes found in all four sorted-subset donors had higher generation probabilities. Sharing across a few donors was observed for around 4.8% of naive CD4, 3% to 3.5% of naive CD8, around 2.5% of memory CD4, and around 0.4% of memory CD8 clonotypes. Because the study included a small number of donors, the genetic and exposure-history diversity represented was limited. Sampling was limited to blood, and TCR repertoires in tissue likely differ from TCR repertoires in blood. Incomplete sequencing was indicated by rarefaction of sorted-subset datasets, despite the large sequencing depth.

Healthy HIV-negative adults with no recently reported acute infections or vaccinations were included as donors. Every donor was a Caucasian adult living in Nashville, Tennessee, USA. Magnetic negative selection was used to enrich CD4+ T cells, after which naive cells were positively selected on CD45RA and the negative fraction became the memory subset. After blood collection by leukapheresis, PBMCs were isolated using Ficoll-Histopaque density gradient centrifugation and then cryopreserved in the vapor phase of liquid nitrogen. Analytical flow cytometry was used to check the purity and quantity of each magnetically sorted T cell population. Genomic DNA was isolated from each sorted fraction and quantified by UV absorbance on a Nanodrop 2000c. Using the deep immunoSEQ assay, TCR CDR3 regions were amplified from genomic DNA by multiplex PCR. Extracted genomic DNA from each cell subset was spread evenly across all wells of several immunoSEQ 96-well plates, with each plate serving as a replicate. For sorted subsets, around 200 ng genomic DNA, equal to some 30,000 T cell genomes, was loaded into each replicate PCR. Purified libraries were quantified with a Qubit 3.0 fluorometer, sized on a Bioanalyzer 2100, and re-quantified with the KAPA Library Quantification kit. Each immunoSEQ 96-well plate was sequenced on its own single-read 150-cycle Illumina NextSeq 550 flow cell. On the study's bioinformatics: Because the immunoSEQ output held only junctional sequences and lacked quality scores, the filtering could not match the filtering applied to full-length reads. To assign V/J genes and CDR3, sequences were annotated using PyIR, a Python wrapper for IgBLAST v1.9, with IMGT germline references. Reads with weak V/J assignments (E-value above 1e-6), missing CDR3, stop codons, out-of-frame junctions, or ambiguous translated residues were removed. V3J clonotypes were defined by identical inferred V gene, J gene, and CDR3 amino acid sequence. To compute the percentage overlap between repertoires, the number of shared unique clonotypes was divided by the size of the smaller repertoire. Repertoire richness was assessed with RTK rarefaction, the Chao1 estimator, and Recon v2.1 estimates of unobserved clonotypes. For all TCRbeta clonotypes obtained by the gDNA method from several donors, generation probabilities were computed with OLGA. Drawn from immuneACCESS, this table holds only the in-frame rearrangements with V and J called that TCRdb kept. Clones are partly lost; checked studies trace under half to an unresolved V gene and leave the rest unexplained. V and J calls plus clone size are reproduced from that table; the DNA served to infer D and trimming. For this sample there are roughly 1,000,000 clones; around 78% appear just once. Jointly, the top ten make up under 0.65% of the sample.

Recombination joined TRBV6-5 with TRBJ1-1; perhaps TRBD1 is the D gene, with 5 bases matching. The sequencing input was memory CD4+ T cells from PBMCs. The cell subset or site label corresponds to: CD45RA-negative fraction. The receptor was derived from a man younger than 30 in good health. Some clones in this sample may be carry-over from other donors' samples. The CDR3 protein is CASSYSFMGGGTEAFF. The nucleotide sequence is TGTGCCAGCAGTTACTCCTTCATGGGGGGTGGCACTGAAGCTTTCTTT.